These T cell receptor beta chains were read from a single sample in a study of Ad26.COV2.S vaccination and SARS-CoV-2 variants. This table comes from immunoSEQ multiplex PCR, and its TCRdb copy is limited to in-frame clones, with some not included. The sample has about 440,000 clones, less than 95% seen once; the top ten hold about 4.5%. The sample consisted of peripheral blood, taken in a trial of Ad26.COV2.S vaccine versus placebo. These receptors were obtained from a person between 18 and 65 years old who received the Ad26.COV2.S COVID-19 vaccine or a placebo. The CDR3 runs from the conserved cysteine through the conserved F or W. Fields, in order: clone size, D gene, V gene, J gene, CDR3 DNA, CDR3 protein. The D gene is left open where the match is weak. Expanded clones get a size class; other rows say once, few or many, or leave the size out.

NA	TRBD1	TRBV6-5	TRBJ1-2	TGTGCCAGCAGCCGAGACAGGGTCTATGGCTACACCTTC	CASSRDRVYGYTF
once	NA	TRBV7-9	TRBJ2-7	TGTGCCAGCAGCCAACCCCCCGGACAACACTCCTACGAGCAGTACTTC	CASSQPPGQHSYEQYF
NA	NA	TRBV20-1	TRBJ2-5	TGCAGTGCTAGAATGGGTGGAACCCAGTACTTC	CSARMGGTQYF
once	TRBD2	TRBV15	TRBJ2-3	TGTGCCACCAGCCCCGGCGGGAGTTCGTATACGCAGTATTTT	CATSPGGSSYTQYF
NA	NA	TRBV3-1/TRBV3-2	TRBJ2-5	TGTGCCAGCAGCCAAGATCTACGGGGGCGCCAAGAGACCCAGTACTTC	CASSQDLRGRQETQYF
NA	NA	TRBV19	TRBJ2-2	TGTGCCAGTAGGCGGTGGGGAAACACCGGGGAGCTGTTTTTT	CASRRWGNTGELFF
NA	NA	TRBV30	TRBJ1-4	TGTGCCTGGAGTACCCCGGGAACGCATCCCAATAATGAAAAACTGTTTTTT	CAWSTPGTHPNNEKLFF
once	TRBD1	TRBV27	TRBJ2-2	TGTGCCAGCAGTCCCGGGACAGGGATCGGGGAGCTGTTTTTT	CASSPGTGIGELFF
few	NA	TRBV7-2	TRBJ1-1	TGTGCCAGCAGCTTACTTAGGGACACTGAAGCTTTCTTT	CASSLLRDTEAFF
NA	NA	TRBV5-1	TRBJ2-7	TGCGCCAGCAGCTTGGATGACAGACCCTCTTACGAGCAGTACTTC	CASSLDDRPSYEQYF
NA	NA	TRBV7-8	TRBJ2-6	TGTGCCAGCAGCTTAGTGGCGGGCTCTGGGGCCAACGTCCTGACTTTC	CASSLVAGSGANVLTF
NA	NA	TRBV19	TRBJ2-5	TGTGCCAGTAGTTTCACAGGGGAGGGGGAGACCCAGTACTTC	CASSFTGEGETQYF
NA	NA	TRBV7-2	TRBJ2-7	TGTGCCAGCAGCCGCGCCATGGCGGGCTACGAGCAGTACTTC	CASSRAMAGYEQYF
few	NA	TRBV3-1/TRBV3-2	TRBJ2-7	TGTGCCAGCAGCCAAGGACAAGGCCCCTACGAGCAGTACTTC	CASSQGQGPYEQYF
NA	NA	TRBV7-8	TRBJ1-2	TGTGCCAGCAGCTTAGGTGGATCAGGCGCCTCGAGCGGCTACACCTTC	CASSLGGSGASSGYTF
NA	NA	TRBV5-4	TRBJ1-6	TGTGCCAGCAGCAGTGGGGGGGGTTCAGATAATTCACCCCTCCACTTT	CASSSGGGSDNSPLHF
NA	TRBD1	TRBV7-6	TRBJ1-2	TGTGCCAGCAGCTTAGCGCGGGGACAGGGACTAATCTCCTATGGCTACACCTTC	CASSLARGQGLISYGYTF
NA	NA	TRBV7-9	TRBJ1-1	TGTGCCAGCAGCTTAGGGTTACGGGGATTATTATTT	CASSLGLRGLLF
NA	NA	TRBV28	TRBJ2-7	TGTGCCAGCAGTCCTATCATCAGGGGACGGAGTTACGAGCAGTACTTC	CASSPIIRGRSYEQYF
NA	NA	TRBV4-3	TRBJ2-2	TGCGCCAGCAGCCCCCGAACCGGGATAGCCGGGGAGCTGTTTTTT	CASSPRTGIAGELFF
NA	TRBD2	TRBV5-5	TRBJ2-3	TGTGCCAGCAGCTTAGGCGGGAGTACAGATACGCAGTATTTT	CASSLGGSTDTQYF
NA	NA	TRBV28	TRBJ1-2	TGTGCCAGCAGTCCAGCGACAGGAAAAGATGGCTACACCTTC	CASSPATGKDGYTF
NA	NA	TRBV14	TRBJ2-2	TGTGCCAGCAGTCTGATTGGGACTGGCGGGGAGCTGTTTTTT	CASSLIGTGGELFF
NA	NA	TRBV19	TRBJ1-1	TGTGCCAGTAGTTACGGCAGCACTGAAGCTTTCTTT	CASSYGSTEAFF
NA	NA	TRBV5-1	TRBJ1-2	TGCGCCAGCAGCTTGGCGGGGCCAACTGGCGGCTACACCTTC	CASSLAGPTGGYTF
NA	NA	TRBV5-4	TRBJ2-1	TGTGCCAGCAGCTTGGGGGGAGATCGGGGTGAGCAGTTCTTC	CASSLGGDRGEQFF
NA	TRBD2	TRBV7-3	TRBJ2-7	TGTGCCAGCAGCTTACGGGTTACTAGCGGGATTGATTCAAGTTACGAGCAGTACTTC	CASSLRVTSGIDSSYEQYF
NA	TRBD1	TRBV25-1	TRBJ2-7	TGTGCCAGCAGTGGATATCCATCGGGACAGGACGTCGTCGAGCAGTACTTC	CASSGYPSGQDVVEQYF
NA	NA	TRBV19	TRBJ2-7	TGTGCCAGTAGGATGACTCCCCGCTCCTACGAGCAGTACTTC	CASRMTPRSYEQYF
NA	TRBD1	TRBV7-2	TRBJ2-2	TGTGCCAGCAGCTTAGAGGGGGCCGGGCTAGGGCTGTTTTTT	CASSLEGAGLGLFF
NA	NA	TRBV9	TRBJ2-7	TGTGCCAGCAGCGTAGGTGGAGCCCCTACCTACGAGCAGTACTTC	CASSVGGAPTYEQYF
once	TRBD2	TRBV14	TRBJ2-3	TGTGCCAGCAGCGCTAGCGGGAGCAACACAGATACGCAGTATTTT	CASSASGSNTDTQYF
NA	NA	TRBV5-6	TRBJ1-1	TGTGCCAGCAGCGAACGGGGACGGATGAACACTGAAGCTTTCTTT	CASSERGRMNTEAFF
NA	NA	TRBV7-7	TRBJ2-1	TGTGCCAGCAGCTTAGGCCTTGGCCAGGTTTCCTACAATGAGCAGTTCTTC	CASSLGLGQVSYNEQFF
NA	TRBD1	TRBV7-6	TRBJ2-7	TGTGCCAGCAGCCCCGGGACAGCGGCCTACGAGCAGTACTTC	CASSPGTAAYEQYF
NA	NA	TRBV7-2	TRBJ2-7	TGTGCCAGCAGCTTACTCTACGAGCAGTACTTC	CASSLLYEQYF
NA	TRBD2	TRBV7-2	TRBJ2-1	TGTGCCAGCAGCTACGGACTAGCGGGAGGCCACAATGAGCAGTTCTTC	CASSYGLAGGHNEQFF
NA	TRBD2	TRBV28	TRBJ2-7	TGTGCCAGCGCCCGGGGAGGGCCCAGCTACGAGCAGTACTTC	CASARGGPSYEQYF
NA	NA	TRBV15	TRBJ2-1	TGTGCCACCAGCCCGTCAGGGAATGAGCAGTTCTTC	CATSPSGNEQFF
once	TRBD1	TRBV7-3	TRBJ2-7	TGTGCCAGCAGCGTGGACAGGGTCCACGAGCAGTACTTC	CASSVDRVHEQYF
once	TRBD1	TRBV7-6	TRBJ1-1	TGTGCCAGCAGCTTGTGGACAGGGAAGGACACTGAAGCTTTCTTT	CASSLWTGKDTEAFF
NA	TRBD1	TRBV7-9	TRBJ2-3	TGTGCCAGCAGCTTAGGGTGGACAGGGGCAGATGGGGATACGCAGTATTTT	CASSLGWTGADGDTQYF
NA	NA	TRBV11-2	TRBJ1-1	TGTGCCAGCAGCTTAGCTCGGTCTATCAGCACTGAAGCTTTCTTT	CASSLARSISTEAFF
NA	TRBD2	TRBV5-1	TRBJ2-2	TGCGCCAGCAGCTTTCTCGCGGGAGCTGTCACCGGGGAGCTGTTTTTT	CASSFLAGAVTGELFF
NA	NA	TRBV7-2	TRBJ2-7	TGTGCCAGCAGCCAAACTCCCGGGTACGCGGTTTTGTGGGAGCAGTACTTC	CASSQTPGYAVLWEQYF
NA	TRBD1	TRBV4-3	TRBJ1-2	TGCGCCAGCAGTCCCGGACAGGGCTATGGCTACACCTTC	CASSPGQGYGYTF
NA	NA	TRBV7-2	TRBJ2-3	TGTGCCAGCAGCTGGCAGGTTACGCAGTATTTT	CASSWQVTQYF
NA	NA	TRBV12-3/TRBV12-4	TRBJ2-3	TGTGCCAGCAGACTACTTCGCACAGATACGCAGTATTTT	CASRLLRTDTQYF
once	TRBD2	TRBV29-1	TRBJ2-7	TGCAGCATCTGGACTAGCGGGGACCTCGGGATCTACGAGCAGTACTTC	CSIWTSGDLGIYEQYF
NA	NA	TRBV6-2/TRBV6-3	TRBJ2-7	TGTGCCAGCAGTTTTGGAGCCTACGAGCAGTACTTC	CASSFGAYEQYF
NA	NA	TRBV7-9	TRBJ1-1	TGTGCCAGCAGCTTCCAGGGCTTGAACACTGAAGCTTTCTTT	CASSFQGLNTEAFF
NA	NA	TRBV19	TRBJ2-7	TGTGCCAGTAGTACCCTAGGGGAGAGTGGCTACGAGCAGTACTTC	CASSTLGESGYEQYF